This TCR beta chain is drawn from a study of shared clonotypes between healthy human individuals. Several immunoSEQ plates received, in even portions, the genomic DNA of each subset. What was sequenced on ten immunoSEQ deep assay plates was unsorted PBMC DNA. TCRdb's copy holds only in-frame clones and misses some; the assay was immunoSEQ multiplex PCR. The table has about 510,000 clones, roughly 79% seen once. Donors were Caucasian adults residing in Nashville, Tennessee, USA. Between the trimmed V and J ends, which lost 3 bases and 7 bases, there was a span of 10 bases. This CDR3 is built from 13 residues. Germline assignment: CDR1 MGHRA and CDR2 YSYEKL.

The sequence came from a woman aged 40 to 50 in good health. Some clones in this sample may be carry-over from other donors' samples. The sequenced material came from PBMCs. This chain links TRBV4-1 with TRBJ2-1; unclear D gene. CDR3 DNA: TGCGCCAGCAGCCATCCCCTAGGTAATGAGCAGTTCTTC. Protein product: CASSHPLGNEQFF.